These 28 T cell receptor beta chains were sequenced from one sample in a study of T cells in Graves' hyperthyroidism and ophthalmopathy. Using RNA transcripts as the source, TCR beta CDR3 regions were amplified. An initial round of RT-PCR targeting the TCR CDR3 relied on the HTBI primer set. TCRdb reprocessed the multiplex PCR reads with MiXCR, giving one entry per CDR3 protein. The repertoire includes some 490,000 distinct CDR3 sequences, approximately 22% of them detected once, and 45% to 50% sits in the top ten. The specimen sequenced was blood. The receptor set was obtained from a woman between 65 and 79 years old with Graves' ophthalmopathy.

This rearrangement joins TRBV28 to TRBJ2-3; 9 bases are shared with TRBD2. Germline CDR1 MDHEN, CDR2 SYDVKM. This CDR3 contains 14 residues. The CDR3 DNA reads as TGTGCTTGGGGACTAGCTGGGAGTATGGGTACGCAGTATTTT. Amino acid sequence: CAWGLAGSMGTQYF.

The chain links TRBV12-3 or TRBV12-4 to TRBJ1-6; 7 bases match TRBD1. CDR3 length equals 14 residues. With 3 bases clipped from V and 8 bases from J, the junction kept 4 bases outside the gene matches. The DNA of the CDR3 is TGTGCCAGCAGTTTGTCCAGGGGGTATTCACCCCTCCACTTT. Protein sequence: CASSLSRGYSPLHF.

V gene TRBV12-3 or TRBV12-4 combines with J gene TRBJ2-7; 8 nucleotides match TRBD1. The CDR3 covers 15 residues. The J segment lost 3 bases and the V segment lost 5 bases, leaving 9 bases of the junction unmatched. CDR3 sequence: CASSGRTGYSYEQYF. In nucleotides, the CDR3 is TGTGCCAGCAGTGGGAGGACAGGGTACAGCTACGAGCAGTACTTC.

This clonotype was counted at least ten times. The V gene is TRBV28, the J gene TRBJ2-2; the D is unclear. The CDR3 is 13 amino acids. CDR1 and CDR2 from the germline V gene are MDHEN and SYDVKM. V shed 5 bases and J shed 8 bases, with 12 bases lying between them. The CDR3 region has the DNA TGTGCCAGCAGTCTCTCCTATAGGGGGGAGCTGTTTTTT. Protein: CASSLSYRGELFF.

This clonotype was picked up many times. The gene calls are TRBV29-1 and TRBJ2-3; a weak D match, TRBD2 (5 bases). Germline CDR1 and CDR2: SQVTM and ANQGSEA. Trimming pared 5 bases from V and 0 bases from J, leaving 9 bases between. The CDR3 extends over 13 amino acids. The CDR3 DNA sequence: TGCAGCGTTCTCAGCGGTAGCACAGATACGCAGTATTTT. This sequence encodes CSVLSGSTDTQYF.

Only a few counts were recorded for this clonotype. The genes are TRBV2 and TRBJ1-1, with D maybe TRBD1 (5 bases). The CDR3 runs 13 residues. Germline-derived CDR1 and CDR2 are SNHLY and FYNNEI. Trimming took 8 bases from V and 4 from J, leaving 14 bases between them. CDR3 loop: CASYRLWGTEAFF. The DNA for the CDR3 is TGTGCCAGCTACAGGCTTTGGGGCACTGAAGCTTTCTTT.

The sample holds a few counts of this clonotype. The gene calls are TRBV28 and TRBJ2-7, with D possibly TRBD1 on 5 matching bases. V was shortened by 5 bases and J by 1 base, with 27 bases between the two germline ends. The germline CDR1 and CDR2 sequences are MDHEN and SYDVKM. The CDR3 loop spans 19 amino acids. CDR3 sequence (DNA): TGTGCCAGCAGTCCGTCGTACGGCAGGGTAATAACAGTTTCCTACGAGCAGTACTTC. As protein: CASSPSYGRVITVSYEQYF.

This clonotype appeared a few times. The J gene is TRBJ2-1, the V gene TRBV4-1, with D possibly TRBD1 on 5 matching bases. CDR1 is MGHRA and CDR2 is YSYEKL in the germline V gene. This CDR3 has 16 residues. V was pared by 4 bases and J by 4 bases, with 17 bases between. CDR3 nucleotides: TGCGCCAGCAGCCGTCCTGGGCGGACACGTTACAATGAGCAGTTCTTC. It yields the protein CASSRPGRTRYNEQFF.

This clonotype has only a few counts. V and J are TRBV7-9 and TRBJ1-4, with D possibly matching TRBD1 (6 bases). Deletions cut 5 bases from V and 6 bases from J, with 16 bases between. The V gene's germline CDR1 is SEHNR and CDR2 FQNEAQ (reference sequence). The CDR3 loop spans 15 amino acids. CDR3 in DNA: TGTGCCAGCAGCCCCATGGGGGGCGCGGATGAAAAACTGTTTTTT. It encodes CASSPMGGADEKLFF.

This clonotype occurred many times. This chain's CDR3 is CASSAGPGYNEQFF. For the CDR3, the DNA is TGTGCCAGCAGTGCGGGTCCGGGCTACAATGAGCAGTTCTTC. The chain combines TRBV7-2 with TRBJ2-1; D is possibly TRBD2 (5 bases). The V end lost 6 bases, the J end lost 3 bases, and 12 bases lay between the germline ends. Germline V CDR1 and CDR2: SGHTA, FQGNSA. This CDR3 contains 14 residues. The full variable domain, completed using reference TRBV7-2 and TRBJ2-1, is GAGVSQSPSNKVTEKGKDVELRCDPISGHTALYWYRQSLGQGLEFLIYFQGNSAPDKSGLPSDRFSAERTGGSVSTLTIQRTQQEDSAVYLCASSAGPGYNEQFFGPGTRLTVL.

As DNA, the CDR3 is TGCGCCAGCAGCACCGGGACCAGCGATACGCAGTATTTT. Translated, it gives CASSTGTSDTQYF. The V call is TRBV5-1, the J call TRBJ2-3, with D perhaps matching TRBD1 or TRBD2 (5 bases each). The ends were cut back, 4 bases at V and 6 bases at J, with 12 bases in the middle. Per the germline V gene, CDR1 is SGHRS and CDR2 is YFSETQ. The CDR3 length is 13 residues.

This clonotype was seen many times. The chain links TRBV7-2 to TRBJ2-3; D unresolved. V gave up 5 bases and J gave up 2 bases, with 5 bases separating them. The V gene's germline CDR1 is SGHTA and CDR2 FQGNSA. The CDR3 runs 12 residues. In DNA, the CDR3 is TGTGCCAGCAGCCCGTTCACAGATACGCAGTATTTT. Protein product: CASSPFTDTQYF.

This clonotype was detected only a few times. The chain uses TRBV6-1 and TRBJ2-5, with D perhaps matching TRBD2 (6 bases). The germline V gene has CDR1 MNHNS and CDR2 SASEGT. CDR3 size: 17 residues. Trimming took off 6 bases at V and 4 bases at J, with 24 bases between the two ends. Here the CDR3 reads CASSPGELALFGETQYF. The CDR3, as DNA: TGTGCCAGCAGCCCCGGTGAACTAGCTCTATTTGGAGAGACCCAGTACTTC.

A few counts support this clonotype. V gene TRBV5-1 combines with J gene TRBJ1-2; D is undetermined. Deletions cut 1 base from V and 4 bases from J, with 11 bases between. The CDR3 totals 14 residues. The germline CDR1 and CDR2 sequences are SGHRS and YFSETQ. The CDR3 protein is CASSLRNKGYGYTF. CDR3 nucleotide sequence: TGCGCCAGCAGCTTGAGGAACAAAGGCTATGGCTACACCTTC.

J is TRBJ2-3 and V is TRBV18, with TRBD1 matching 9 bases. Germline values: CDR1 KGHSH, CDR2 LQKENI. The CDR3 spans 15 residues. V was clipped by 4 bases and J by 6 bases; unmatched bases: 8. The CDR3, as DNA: TGTGCCAGCTCACTTCAAACAGGGGGCATGGATACGCAGTATTTT. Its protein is CASSLQTGGMDTQYF. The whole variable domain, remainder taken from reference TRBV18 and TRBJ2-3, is NAGVMQNPRHLVRRRGQEARLRCSPMKGHSHVYWYRQLPEEGLKFMVYLQKENIIDESGMPKERFSAEFPKEGPSILRIQQVVRGDSAAYFCASSLQTGGMDTQYFGPGTRLTVL.

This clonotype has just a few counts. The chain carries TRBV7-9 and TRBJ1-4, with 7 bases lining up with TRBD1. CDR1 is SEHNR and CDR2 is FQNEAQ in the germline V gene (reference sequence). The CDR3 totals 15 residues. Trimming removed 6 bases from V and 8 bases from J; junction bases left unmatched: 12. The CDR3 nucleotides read TGTGCCAGCAGTGAAGGAGGGGGCGCGTGGGAAAAACTGTTTTTT. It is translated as CASSEGGGAWEKLFF.

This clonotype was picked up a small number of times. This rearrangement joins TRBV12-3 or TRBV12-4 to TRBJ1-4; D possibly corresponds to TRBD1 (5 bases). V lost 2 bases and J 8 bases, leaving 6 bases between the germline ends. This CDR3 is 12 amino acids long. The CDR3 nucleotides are TGTGCCAGCAGTTTATGGGGCGAAAAACTGTTTTTT. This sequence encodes CASSLWGEKLFF.

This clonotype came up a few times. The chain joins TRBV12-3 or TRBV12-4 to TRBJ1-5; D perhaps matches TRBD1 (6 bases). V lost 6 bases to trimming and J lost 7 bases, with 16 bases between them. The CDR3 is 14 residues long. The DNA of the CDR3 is TGTGCCAGCAGCCGCTCGGAGGGGGGACAGCCCCAGCATTTT. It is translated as CASSRSEGGQPQHF.

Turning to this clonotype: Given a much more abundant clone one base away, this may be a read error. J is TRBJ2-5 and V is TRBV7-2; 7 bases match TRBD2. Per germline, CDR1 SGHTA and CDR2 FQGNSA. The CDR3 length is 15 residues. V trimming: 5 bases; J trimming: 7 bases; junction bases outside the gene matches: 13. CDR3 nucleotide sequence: TGTGCCAGCAGCCGGGGGAGGGCCATGGATGCGACCCAGTACTTC. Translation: CASSRGRAMDATQYF. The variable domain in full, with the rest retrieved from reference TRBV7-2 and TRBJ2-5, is GAGVSQSPSNKVTEKGKDVELRCDPISGHTALYWYRQSLGQGLEFLIYFQGNSAPDKSGLPSDRFSAERTGGSVSTLTIQRTQQEDSAVYLCASSRGRAMDATQYFGPGTRLLVL.

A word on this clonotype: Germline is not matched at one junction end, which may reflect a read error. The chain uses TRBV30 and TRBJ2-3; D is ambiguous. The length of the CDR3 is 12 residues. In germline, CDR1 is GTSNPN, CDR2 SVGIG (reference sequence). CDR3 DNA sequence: TGTGTCTGGAGTGCCCTGGGAGATACGCAGTATTTT. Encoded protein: CVWSALGDTQYF.

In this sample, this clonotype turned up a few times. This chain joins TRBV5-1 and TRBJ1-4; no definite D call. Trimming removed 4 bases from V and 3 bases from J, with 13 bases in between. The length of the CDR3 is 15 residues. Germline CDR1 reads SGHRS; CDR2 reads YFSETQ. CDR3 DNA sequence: TGCGCCAGCAGCCCCTCGGGCCGGCCTAATGAAAAACTGTTTTTT. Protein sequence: CASSPSGRPNEKLFF.

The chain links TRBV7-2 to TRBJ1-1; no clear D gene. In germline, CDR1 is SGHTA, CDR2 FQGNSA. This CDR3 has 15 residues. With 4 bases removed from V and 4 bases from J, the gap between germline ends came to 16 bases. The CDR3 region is CASSSGGIFITEAFF. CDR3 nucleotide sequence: TGTGCCAGCAGCTCCGGCGGGATATTCATCACTGAAGCTTTCTTT.

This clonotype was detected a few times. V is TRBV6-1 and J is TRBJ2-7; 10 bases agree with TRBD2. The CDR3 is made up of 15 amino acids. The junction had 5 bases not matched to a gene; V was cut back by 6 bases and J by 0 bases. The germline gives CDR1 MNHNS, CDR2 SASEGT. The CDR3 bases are TGTGCCAGCAGACGGACTAGCGGTAACTCCTACGAGCAGTACTTC. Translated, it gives CASRRTSGNSYEQYF.

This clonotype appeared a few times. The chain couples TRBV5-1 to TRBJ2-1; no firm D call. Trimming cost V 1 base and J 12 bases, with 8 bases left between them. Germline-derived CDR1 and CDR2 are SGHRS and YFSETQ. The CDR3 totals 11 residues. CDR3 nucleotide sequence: TGCGCCAGCAGCTTGTTAGAATCGCAGTTCTTC. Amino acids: CASSLLESQFF.

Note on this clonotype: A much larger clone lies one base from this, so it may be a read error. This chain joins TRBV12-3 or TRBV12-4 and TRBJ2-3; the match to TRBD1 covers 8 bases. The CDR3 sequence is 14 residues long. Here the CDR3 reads CASSRDTGGDTQCF. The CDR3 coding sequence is TGTGCCAGCAGTCGAGACACAGGGGGAGATACGCAGTGTTTT.

For the CDR3, the DNA is TGTGCCAGCTCACCACCGAGGGGGCCCTACAATGAGCAGTTCTTC. Amino acid sequence: CASSPPRGPYNEQFF. The rearrangement links TRBV28 to TRBJ2-1; 7 bases agree with TRBD1. Unmatched junction bases numbered 9, after V lost 8 bases and J lost 2 bases. Germline lookup yields CDR1 MDHEN and CDR2 SYDVKM. The CDR3 has 15 amino acids.

The CDR3 bases are TGCGCCAGCAGGATAGCGGCGGTGCAGTTCTTC. This gives the protein CASRIAAVQFF. The rearrangement links TRBV10-2 to TRBJ2-1; possible D gene TRBD2, 6 bases. The CDR3 is made up of 11 amino acids. Germline assignment: CDR1 WSHSY and CDR2 SAAADI. The V gene lost 6 bases and the J gene lost 12 bases, with 12 bases spanning the gap.

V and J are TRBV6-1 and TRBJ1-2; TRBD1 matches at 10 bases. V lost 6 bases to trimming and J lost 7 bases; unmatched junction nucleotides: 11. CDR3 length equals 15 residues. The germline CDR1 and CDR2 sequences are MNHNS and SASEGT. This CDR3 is CASRPSGQGSFGYTF. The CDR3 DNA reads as TGTGCCAGCAGACCTTCGGGACAGGGGTCTTTTGGCTACACCTTC.